This T cell receptor beta chain was captured by sequencing in a study of cytomegalovirus exposure and HLA in healthy donors. Study findings and constraints: A later analysis found first-cohort TCR clusters tended to co-occur in the 120 or so validation repertoires.

A word on this clone: Its antigen is still unknown.

The CDR3 consists of 13 residues. V was pared by 1 base and J by 4 bases, with 7 bases between. Germline CDR1 and CDR2: SGHAT and FQNNGV. Repertoires were generated with immunoSEQ multiplex PCR, while TCRdb's copy carries only in-frame clones and drops some. The data hold approximately 57,000 clones, with 85% to 95% observed a single time. The approximately 120-subject validation cohort, separate from the roughly 670-subject first cohort, included the donors. This chain uses TRBV11-2 with TRBJ2-5; tentative D call: TRBD2 (5 bases). Sequencing input: PBMCs. This TCR derives from a young woman in good health and CMV-seronegative. CDR3 nucleotide sequence: TGTGCCAGCAGCTTAGCGGGAAGAGAGACCCAGTACTTC. Protein product: CASSLAGRETQYF.